The 4 T cell receptor beta chains in this list originate from one sample, sequenced in a study of control samples from healthy donors and cancer patients. Profiling relied on immunoSEQ multiplex PCR, and the TCRdb table lists in-frame clones only, not all of them. The sample lists under 130,000 clones; 83% were seen once. The sequencing input was blood. These receptors all come from a woman between 50 and 59 years old in good health.

The rearrangement joins TRBV19 to TRBJ1-5; TRBD1 aligns across 9 bases. The CDR3 consists of 14 residues. V was clipped by 6 bases and J by 4 bases; unmatched bases: 4. Looked up from germline, CDR1 is LNHDA and CDR2 is SQIVND (reference sequence). As DNA, the CDR3 is TGTGCCAGTAGGCAGACAGGGGGAAATCAGCCCCAGCATTTT. It translates to CASRQTGGNQPQHF.

The rearrangement joins TRBV18 to TRBJ2-3; D is ambiguous. Looked up from germline, CDR1 is KGHSH and CDR2 is LQKENI. This CDR3 is 16 amino acids long. Trimming took 5 bases from V and 3 from J, leaving 18 bases between them. CDR3 loop: CASSWNLGQSTDTQYF. Here the CDR3 DNA reads TGTGCCAGCTCATGGAACTTGGGTCAATCGACAGATACGCAGTATTTT.

This clone was picked up a small number of times. J is TRBJ1-2 and V is TRBV4-1; 9 bases agree with TRBD1. V shed 6 bases and J 0 bases; nucleotides not matched to a gene: 14. This CDR3 contains 18 residues. CDR1 is MGHRA and CDR2 is YSYEKL in the germline V gene. DNA of the CDR3: TGCGCCAGCAGGCCATCAAGGTCACAGGGGGCAGCTAACTATGGCTACACCTTC. It specifies CASRPSRSQGAANYGYTF.

The chain has TRBV28 and TRBJ2-3, with a tentative D call TRBD2 (6 bases). Trimming pared 4 bases from V and 2 bases from J, leaving 13 bases between. This CDR3 comprises 15 residues. Germline V gene data show CDR1 as MDHEN and CDR2 as SYDVKM. CDR3 sequence: CASSSTGDLTDTQYF. CDR3 bases: TGTGCCAGCAGTTCTACGGGGGACCTCACAGATACGCAGTATTTT.